This record looks at one T cell receptor (beta chain) sequence and its context. V lost 1 base and J 3 bases, leaving 10 bases between the germline ends. Germline assignment: CDR1 SQVTM and CDR2 ANQGSEA. The CDR3 has 14 amino acids. This specimen belongs to a study of T cells after somatic rescue of genetic block. This table comes from immunoSEQ multiplex PCR, and its TCRdb copy is limited to in-frame clones, with some not included. The table shows around 64,000 clones, with about 92% occurring only once. Sequencing was done on a sample of peripheral blood mononuclear cells (PBMCs). The origin of this receptor is a man aged 35 to 55. The genes are TRBV29-1 and TRBJ1-3; weak D call: TRBD1 (5 bases). CDR3 coding DNA: TGCAGCGTTGAAGCGGGACTTTTTGGAAACACCATATATTTT. As protein: CSVEAGLFGNTIYF.